This T cell receptor (beta chain) was sequenced for a study of beta chain features in type 1 diabetes. Whole-study results and caveats: For type 1 diabetes patients, VDJ junctions showed fewer insertions and more deletions. All four CD4+ subsets from Type 1 diabetes patients carried moderately but significantly shorter TCRB CDR3s.

All of the isolated RNA was reverse transcribed, so expressed TCRB transcripts were sequenced. Here immunoSEQ multiplex PCR was the method, and the copy in TCRdb shows in-frame clones only, minus some. The table lists about 340,000 clones, roughly 13% of them singletons. Turning to this clone: Antigen: not known.

The sequenced sample was naive CD4+ T cells from blood. The receptor comes from a woman younger than 35 with type 1 diabetes.

DNA of the CDR3: TGCGCCAGCAGCCAAGACCCAGGGTTCGCCCAGTACTTC. It specifies CASSQDPGFAQYF. The rearrangement links TRBV4-1 to TRBJ2-5; the D gene is possibly TRBD1 (5 bases). Germline V CDR1 and CDR2: MGHRA, YSYEKL. V lost 0 bases and J 9 bases, leaving 11 bases between the germline ends. The CDR3 length is 13 residues.